This T cell receptor (beta chain) was sequenced for a study of Graves' ophthalmopathy and Graves' hyperthyroidism. On this clonotype: The junction differs from germline at one of its ends, possibly a read error.

Additional autoimmune diseases, uncontrolled infections, pregnancy or lactation disqualified patients. The TCR beta CDR3 regions underwent amplification from RNA transcripts. The first round was an RT-PCR with HTBI primers, and the second round was a multiplex PCR. From the multiplex PCR reads, TCRdb called clonotypes with MiXCR, one entry per CDR3 protein. The sample carries around 660,000 distinct CDR3 sequences, over 40% recorded once. This CDR3 is 14 amino acids long. CDR1 and CDR2 (germline): SQVTM, ANQGSEA. V gene TRBV29-1 combines with J gene TRBJ2-6, with 7 bases lining up with TRBD1. Sequencing used peripheral blood. The TCR sequence derives from an adult man with Graves' ophthalmopathy. The CDR3 DNA sequence: TGCAGCGTGAGACAGGGTTTTGGGTCCAACGTCCTGACTTTC. This encodes CSVRQGFGSNVLTF.